One and the same sample provided the 18 T cell receptor beta chains below, sequenced in a study of blood T cells in healthy people across ages. A sample-barcoded 5' primer and a J-beta primer mix were used in a second PCR of about 6 to 12 cycles. In TCRdb, the 5' RACE reads were re-called with MiXCR into one record per CDR3 protein. The sample contains 750,000 to 950,000 distinct CDR3 sequences, roughly 24% of which appear only once. The sample was also reused in another study, on T cells of mothers and their children.

The sequenced sample was blood. These receptor sequences come from a boy aged 5-17 years in good health.

The rearrangement uses TRBV12-3 or TRBV12-4 and TRBJ1-5, with D maybe TRBD1 (6 bases). CDR3 length: 15 residues. Trimming cost V 5 bases and J 7 bases, with 18 bases left between them. The CDR3 region has the DNA TGTGCCAGCAGTGCAGACAGGAGGGCCCAACAGCCCCAGCATTTT. Its protein is CASSADRRAQQPQHF.

The sample holds a few counts of this clonotype. V gene TRBV29-1 combines with J gene TRBJ1-1, with D unresolved. Deletions cut 4 bases from V and 0 bases from J, with 9 bases between. The CDR3 loop spans 13 amino acids. The germline CDR1 and CDR2 sequences are SQVTM and ANQGSEA. In nucleotides, the CDR3 is TGCAGCGTTGTCAAGATAATGAACACTGAAGCTTTCTTT. It translates to CSVVKIMNTEAFF.

This clonotype was detected a few times. V gene TRBV20-1 combines with J gene TRBJ2-5; a possible D gene is TRBD1 (6 bases). The V and J ends lost 5 bases and 1 base respectively, with 11 bases between them. This CDR3 contains 13 residues. CDR1 DFQATT and CDR2 SNEGSKA come from the germline V gene (reference sequence). The CDR3 region has the DNA TGCAGTGCTCACCTGACAGGCCAAGAGACCCAGTACTTC. This translates into CSAHLTGQETQYF.

The rearrangement uses TRBV2 and TRBJ2-5, with D possibly being TRBD1 or TRBD2 (5 bases each). The J call could be wrong; TRBJ2-1 is a better fit for the DNA end. This CDR3 is 12 amino acids long. Germline V CDR1 and CDR2: SNHLY, FYNNEI. As DNA, the CDR3 is TGTGCCACCAGGGACCTCAAAACAGCGCAGTTCTTC. Its translation is CATRDLKTAQFF.

The chain has TRBV14 and TRBJ1-1; D perhaps matches TRBD1 (5 bases). Trimming took off 4 bases at V and 11 bases at J, with 20 bases between the two ends. The CDR3 runs to 14 residues. Per the germline V gene, CDR1 is SGHDN and CDR2 is FVKESK. The CDR3 DNA reads TGTGCCAGCAGCCCCCTCGGGGCGAACATTTTGGCTTTCTTT. Translation: CASSPLGANILAFF.

The chain carries TRBV20-1 and TRBJ2-5; 10 positions agree with TRBD2. The germline gives CDR1 DFQATT, CDR2 SNEGSKA (reference sequence). The CDR3 totals 18 residues. Losses at the gene ends were 3 bases for V and 7 bases for J; bases not matched to a gene: 20. The CDR3 DNA reads TGCAGTGCTAGTGTCGTATTAGCGGGAGGTACCTTAGTCGGGACCCAGTACTTC. This encodes CSASVVLAGGTLVGTQYF.

This sequence joins TRBV3-1 and TRBJ2-1; D call uncertain. The length of the CDR3 is 15 residues. Trimming shortened V by 1 base and J by 9 bases, and 16 bases separated the two germline ends. CDR1 and CDR2 (germline): LGHDT, YNNKEL (reference sequence). CDR3 nucleotide sequence: TGTGCCAGCAGCCAAGGACATCTCCCGCCGAGTGAGCAGTTCTTC. It yields the protein CASSQGHLPPSEQFF.

The V and J genes are TRBV4-1 and TRBJ1-3; no clear D gene. Per germline, CDR1 MGHRA and CDR2 YSYEKL. CDR3 length equals 16 residues. Trimming stripped 1 base from V and 0 bases from J, with 10 bases between. CDR3 sequence reads: CASSQVTEFSGNTIYF. For the CDR3, the DNA is TGCGCCAGCAGCCAAGTCACAGAGTTCTCTGGAAACACCATATATTTT.

This chain connects TRBV29-1 to TRBJ2-3, with TRBD1 matching 7 bases. Per the germline V gene, CDR1 is SQVTM and CDR2 is ANQGSEA. The CDR3 is 15 residues long. V lost 0 bases, J lost 3 bases, and 6 bases stayed unmatched. CDR3 residues: CSVEDRAGGTDTQYF. CDR3 DNA sequence: TGCAGCGTTGAAGATCGGGCAGGGGGAACAGATACGCAGTATTTT.

The gene calls are TRBV12-3 or TRBV12-4 and TRBJ2-1, with a possible D match to TRBD2 (6 bases). V lost 3 bases and J 0 bases, leaving 12 bases between the germline ends. The CDR3 has 16 residues. The CDR3 here is CASSFGGWTSYNEQFF. Here the CDR3 DNA reads TGTGCCAGCAGTTTCGGGGGTTGGACCTCCTACAATGAGCAGTTCTTC.

Only one count was recorded for this clonotype. The chain links TRBV28 to TRBJ2-3; D gene uncertain. This CDR3 is built from 12 residues. The germline CDR1 and CDR2 sequences are MDHEN and SYDVKM. V shed 10 bases and J shed 0 bases, with 8 bases lying between them. CDR3 protein: CATWVSTDTQYF. CDR3 bases: TGTGCCACGTGGGTTAGCACAGATACGCAGTATTTT.

This clonotype showed up just a few times. The chain uses TRBV5-5 and TRBJ2-2; D is possibly TRBD1 or TRBD2 (6 bases each). The CDR3 length is 16 residues. The V and J ends lost 4 bases and 7 bases respectively, with 20 bases between them. Germline CDR1 reads SGHKS; CDR2 reads YYEKEE (reference sequence). CDR3 DNA sequence: TGTGCCAGCAGCCTGAGGCCTGGGGGGCCGATCGGGGAGCTGTTTTTT. It encodes CASSLRPGGPIGELFF.

As to this clonotype: A junction boundary mismatches the germline segment, possibly from a read error. This chain connects TRBV3-1 to TRBJ1-4; D is perhaps TRBD1 (5 bases). The CDR3 has 13 amino acids. Germline-derived CDR1 and CDR2 are LGHDT and YNNKEL (reference sequence). The CDR3 loop reads CVSSQSGREKLFF. CDR3 sequence (DNA): TGTGTCAGCAGCCAATCGGGACGTGAAAAACTGTTTTTT.

The sample holds a few counts of this clonotype. The chain uses TRBV27 and TRBJ2-7; 7 bases agree with TRBD1. The CDR3 has 13 residues. With V trimmed by 5 bases and J by 7 bases, 8 bases remained unmatched. Germline loops: CDR1 MNHEY, CDR2 SMNVEV (reference sequence). The CDR3 DNA reads TGTGCCAGCAGTCCGCGGACAGGTCAAGAGCAGTACTTC. This codes for CASSPRTGQEQYF.

This clonotype was picked up a small number of times. This chain connects TRBV30 to TRBJ2-1; D might be TRBD2 (5 bases). Germline V gene lookup returns CDR1 GTSNPN and CDR2 SVGIG (reference sequence). V was shortened by 0 bases and J by 8 bases, with 8 bases between the two germline ends. This CDR3 has 12 amino acids. The chain's CDR3 is CAWSVEVYEQFF. The CDR3 DNA reads TGTGCCTGGAGTGTGGAGGTGTATGAGCAGTTCTTC.

This clonotype came up a few times. V is TRBV10-3 and J is TRBJ2-6; D remains unclear. The CDR3 length is 14 residues. V gave up 0 bases and J gave up 13 bases, with 13 bases separating them. Germline CDR1 ENHRY, CDR2 SYGVKD. CDR3 region: CAISESGSKAVLTF. The CDR3 region has the DNA TGTGCCATCAGTGAGTCGGGGTCAAAAGCGGTCCTGACTTTC.

The chain links TRBV13 to TRBJ1-5; D is possibly TRBD1 (5 bases). The CDR3 is 14 residues long. The V gene's germline CDR1 is PRHDT and CDR2 FYEKMQ (reference sequence). V was trimmed by 2 bases and J by 9 bases, leaving 14 bases between them. CDR3 amino acids: CASSLRGAGRPQHF. Written as DNA, the CDR3 is TGTGCCAGCAGCTTAAGAGGTGCAGGGCGGCCCCAGCATTTT.

The chain employs TRBV2 and TRBJ2-5; 11 bases match TRBD2. The assigned J gene may be wrong: the sequence end matches TRBJ2-1 better. CDR1 is SNHLY, CDR2 FYNNEI, per germline. The CDR3 sequence is 14 residues long. CDR3 nucleotides: TGTGCCATCATAGCGGGGGGGCGGAGAATTGAGCAGTTCTTC. This sequence encodes CAIIAGGRRIEQFF.